Below, 4 T cell receptor beta chains from the same sample are listed, as sequenced in a study of blood T cell repertoires in COVID-19. Method: immunoSEQ multiplex PCR; TCRdb's copy keeps in-frame clones and lacks some. Among roughly 250,000 clones listed, roughly four fifths were seen once. Sequenced input: peripheral blood. Receptor source: a woman in her 70s with acute or convalescent COVID-19.

The chain links TRBV5-1 to TRBJ1-4; D perhaps matches TRBD1 (5 bases). This CDR3 spans 16 amino acids. Germline V gene sequence: CDR1 SGHRS, CDR2 YFSETQ. The germline V and J ends were trimmed by 0 bases and 7 bases, with 16 bases remaining between them. The chain's CDR3 is CASSLGRGSWREKLFF. CDR3 sequence (DNA): TGCGCCAGCAGCTTGGGTAGGGGATCGTGGCGTGAAAAACTGTTTTTT.

The chain carries TRBV6-5 and TRBJ1-2; 8 nucleotides align to TRBD1. The CDR3 runs 13 residues. Germline V lookup: CDR1 MNHEY, CDR2 SVGAGI. J lost 5 bases, V lost 6 bases, and 5 bases had no gene match. In nucleotides, the CDR3 is TGTGCCAGCAGGGATGGGACAGGATATGGCTACACCTTC. It specifies CASRDGTGYGYTF.

The chain uses TRBV5-8 and TRBJ1-2; D perhaps matches TRBD1 (5 bases). The CDR3 is 13 residues long. Germline values: CDR1 SGHTS, CDR2 YDEGEE. The V end lost 3 bases, the J end lost 1 base, and 7 bases lay between the germline ends. CDR3 amino acids: CASSSGLNYGYTF. CDR3 DNA: TGTGCCAGCAGCTCGGGACTTAACTATGGCTACACCTTC.

The sample holds one count of this clone. The chain recombines TRBV7-2 with TRBJ2-7, with TRBD1 matching over 9 bases. Germline values: CDR1 SGHTA, CDR2 FQGNSA. The J segment lost 4 bases and the V segment lost 5 bases, leaving 9 bases of the junction unmatched. This CDR3 spans 15 amino acids. The CDR3 reads CASSQAGQGKYEQYF. The CDR3 bases are TGTGCCAGCAGCCAGGCGGGACAGGGAAAGTACGAGCAGTACTTC.